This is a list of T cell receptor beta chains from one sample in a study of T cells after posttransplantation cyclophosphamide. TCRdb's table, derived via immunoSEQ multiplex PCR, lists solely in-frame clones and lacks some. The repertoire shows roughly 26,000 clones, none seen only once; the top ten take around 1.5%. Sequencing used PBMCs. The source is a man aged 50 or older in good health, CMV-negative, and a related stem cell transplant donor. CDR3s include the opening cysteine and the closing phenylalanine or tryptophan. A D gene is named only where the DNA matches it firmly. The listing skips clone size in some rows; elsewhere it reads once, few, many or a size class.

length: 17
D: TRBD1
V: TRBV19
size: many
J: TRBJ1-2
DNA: TGTGCCAGTAGTATTCGGGACAGACCCTTGGCTAACTATGGCTACACCTTC
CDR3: CASSIRDRPLANYGYTF

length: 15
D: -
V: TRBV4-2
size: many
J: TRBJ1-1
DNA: TGTGCCAGCAGCCCCGCTGGCCGGCGCGAGGGTGAAGCTTTCTTT
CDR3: CASSPAGRREGEAFF

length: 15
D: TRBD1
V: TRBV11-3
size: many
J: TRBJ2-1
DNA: TGTGCCAGCAGCTTAGAAAACAGGGGATACAATGAGCAGTTCTTC
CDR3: CASSLENRGYNEQFF

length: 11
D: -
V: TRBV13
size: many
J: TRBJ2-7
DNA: TGTGCCAGCAGCTTAGTCCGCGAGCAGTACTTC
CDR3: CASSLVREQYF

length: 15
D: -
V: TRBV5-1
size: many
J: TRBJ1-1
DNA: TGCGCCAGCAGCTTGGCCGGGGGGACGAACACTGAAGCTTTCTTT
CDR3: CASSLAGGTNTEAFF

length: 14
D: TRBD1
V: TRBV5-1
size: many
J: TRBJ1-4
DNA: TGCGCCAGCAATGAAGGAGGGGGCCCTGAAAAACTGTTTTTT
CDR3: CASNEGGGPEKLFF

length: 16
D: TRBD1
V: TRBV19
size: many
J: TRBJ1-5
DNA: TGTGCCAGTAGCCCCGGGACAGGAATTAGCAATCAGCCCCAGCATTTT
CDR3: CASSPGTGISNQPQHF

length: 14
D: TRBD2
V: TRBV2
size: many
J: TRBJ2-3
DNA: TGTGCCAGCAGCTCTAGCGGGGGGGCTTATACGCAGTATTTT
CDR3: CASSSSGGAYTQYF

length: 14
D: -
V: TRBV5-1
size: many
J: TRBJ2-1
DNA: TGCGCCAGCAGCTCCGGACAGTCTTACAATGAGCAGTTCTTC
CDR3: CASSSGQSYNEQFF

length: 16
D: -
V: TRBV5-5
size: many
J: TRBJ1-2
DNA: TGTGCCAGCAGCTTATTCCCCGGGAGCGGGGGCTATGGCTACACCTTC
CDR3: CASSLFPGSGGYGYTF

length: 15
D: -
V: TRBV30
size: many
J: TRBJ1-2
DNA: TGTGCCTGGAGTGTAGTAGGGAGGAATAACTATGGCTACACCTTC
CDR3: CAWSVVGRNNYGYTF

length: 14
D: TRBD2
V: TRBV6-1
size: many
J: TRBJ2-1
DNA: TGTGCCAGCACCCTAGCGGGAATTCCCAATGAGCAGTTCTTC
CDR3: CASTLAGIPNEQFF

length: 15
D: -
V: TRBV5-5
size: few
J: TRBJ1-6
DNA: TGTGCCAGCAGCACCGGACGGGGGTATAATTCACCCCTCCACTTT
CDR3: CASSTGRGYNSPLHF

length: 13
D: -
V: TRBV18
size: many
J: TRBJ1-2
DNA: TGTGCCAGCTCACCAGGAGAAATTGGTGGCTACACCTTC
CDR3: CASSPGEIGGYTF

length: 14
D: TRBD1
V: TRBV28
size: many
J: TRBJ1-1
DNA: TGTGCCAGCAGTTGGGACAGGCGAAACACTGAAGCTTTCTTT
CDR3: CASSWDRRNTEAFF

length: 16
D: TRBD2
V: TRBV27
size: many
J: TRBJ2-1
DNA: TGTGCCAGCAGTCGGACTAGCGGGAATAGATACAATGAGCAGTTCTTC
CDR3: CASSRTSGNRYNEQFF

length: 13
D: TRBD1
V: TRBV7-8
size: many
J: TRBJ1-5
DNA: TGTGCCAGCAGCACCGACAGGGAGCGGCCCCAGCATTTT
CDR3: CASSTDRERPQHF

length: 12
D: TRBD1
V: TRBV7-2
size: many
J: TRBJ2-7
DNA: TGTGCCAGCAGTCGACAGGGGTACGAGCAGTACTTC
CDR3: CASSRQGYEQYF

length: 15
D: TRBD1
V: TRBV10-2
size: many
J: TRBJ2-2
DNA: TGCGCCAGCAGTGGAGGACAGGCGAACACCGGGGAGCTGTTTTTT
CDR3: CASSGGQANTGELFF

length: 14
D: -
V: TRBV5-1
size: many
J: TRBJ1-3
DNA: TGCGCCAGCAGTCTGGGCTACTCTGGAAACACCATATATTTT
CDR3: CASSLGYSGNTIYF

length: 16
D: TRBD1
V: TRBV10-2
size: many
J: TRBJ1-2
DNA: TGCGCCAGCAGTGAGTCCCGGACAGGGAAAAACTATGGCTACACCTTC
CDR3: CASSESRTGKNYGYTF

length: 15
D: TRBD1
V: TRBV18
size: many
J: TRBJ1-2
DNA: TGTGCCAGCTCACCTCGAGGGGGCGCGCTCTATGGCTACACCTTC
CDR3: CASSPRGGALYGYTF

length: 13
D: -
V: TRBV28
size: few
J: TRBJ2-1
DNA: TGTGCCAGCAGTTTACCTGGGAGTAATGAGCAGTTCTTC
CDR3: CASSLPGSNEQFF

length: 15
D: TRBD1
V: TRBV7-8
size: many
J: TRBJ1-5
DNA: TGTGCCAGCAGCTTAGAGGGGACAGGGGTTCAGCCCCAGCATTTT
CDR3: CASSLEGTGVQPQHF

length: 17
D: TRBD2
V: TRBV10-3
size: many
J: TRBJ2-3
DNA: TGTGCCATCAGTGAGACCTTTAGCGGGGTTAGCACAGATACGCAGTATTTT
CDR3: CAISETFSGVSTDTQYF

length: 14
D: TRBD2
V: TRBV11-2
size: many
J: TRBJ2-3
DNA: TGTGCCAGCAGCTTTAGCGGGAGCACAGATACGCAGTATTTT
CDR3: CASSFSGSTDTQYF

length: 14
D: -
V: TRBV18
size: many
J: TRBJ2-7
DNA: TGTGCCAGCTCAGGGGGACTGGAAGACTACGAGCAGTACTTC
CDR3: CASSGGLEDYEQYF

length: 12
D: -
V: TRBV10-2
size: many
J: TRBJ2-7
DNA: TGCGCCAGCAGTGAGGGCAGGCAAGAGAAGTACTTC
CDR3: CASSEGRQEKYF

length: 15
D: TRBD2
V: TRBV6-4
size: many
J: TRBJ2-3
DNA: TGTGCCAGCAGTGACCTGACTAGCGGGAGTAATACGCAGTATTTT
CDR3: CASSDLTSGSNTQYF

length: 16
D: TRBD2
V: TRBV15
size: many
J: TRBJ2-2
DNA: TGTGCCACCAGCTTCCCGCCTAGCGGGATTACCGGGGAGCTGTTTTTT
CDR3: CATSFPPSGITGELFF

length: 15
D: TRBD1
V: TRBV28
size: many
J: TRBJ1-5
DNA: TGTGCCTGCCGGGGCGTCAACAGGGGGCAACAGCCCCAGCATTTT
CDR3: CACRGVNRGQQPQHF

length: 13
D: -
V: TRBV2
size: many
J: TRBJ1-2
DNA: TGTGCCAGCAGTGCAGGTGCCTTCTATGGCTACACCTTC
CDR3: CASSAGAFYGYTF

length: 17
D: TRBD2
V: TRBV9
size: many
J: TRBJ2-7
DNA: TGTGCCAGCAGCGTAGGTTTGTTGGGCTACGGGGGGGGTGAGCAGTACTTC
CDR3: CASSVGLLGYGGGEQYF

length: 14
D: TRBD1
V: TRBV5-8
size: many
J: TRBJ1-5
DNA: TGTGCCAGCAGCTTGCAGGGGGCGGTCCAGCCCCAGCATTTT
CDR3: CASSLQGAVQPQHF

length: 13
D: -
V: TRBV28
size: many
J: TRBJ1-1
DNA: TGTGCCAGCAGTTTACAGGGAGGGTCTGAAGCTTTCTTT
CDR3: CASSLQGGSEAFF

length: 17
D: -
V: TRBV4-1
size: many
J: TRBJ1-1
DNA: TGCGCCAGCAGCCAAGATCAGTCTGATCATATGAACACTGAAGCTTTCTTT
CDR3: CASSQDQSDHMNTEAFF

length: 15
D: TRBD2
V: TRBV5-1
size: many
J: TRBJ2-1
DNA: TGCGCCAGCGCTGCCCTGACAGCGGGAGAGGGTGAGCAGTTCTTC
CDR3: CASAALTAGEGEQFF

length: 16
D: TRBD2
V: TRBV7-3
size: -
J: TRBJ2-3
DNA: TGTGCCAGCAGCTTTGGTTACGGGAGGGGTGGAGATACGCAGTATTTT
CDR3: CASSFGYGRGGDTQYF

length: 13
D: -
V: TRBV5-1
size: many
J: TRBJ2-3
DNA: TGCGCCAGCAGTGGGGCAGTTTCAGATACGCAGTATTTT
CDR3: CASSGAVSDTQYF

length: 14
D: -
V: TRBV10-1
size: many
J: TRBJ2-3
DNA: TGCGCCAGCGCTACCGGGACAAGCACAGATACGCAGTATTTT
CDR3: CASATGTSTDTQYF

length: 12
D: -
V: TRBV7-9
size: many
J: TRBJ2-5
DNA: TGTGCCAGCAGCTTAGTCCGGGAGACCCAGTACTTC
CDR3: CASSLVRETQYF

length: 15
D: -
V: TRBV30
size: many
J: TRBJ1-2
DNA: TGTGCCTGGGGGTCCCCCCGGTGGGGGCTCTATGGCTACACCTTC
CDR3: CAWGSPRWGLYGYTF

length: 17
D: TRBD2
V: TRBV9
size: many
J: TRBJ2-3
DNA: TGTGCCAGCAGCGTACTAAGCGGGGGGGCACAAACAGATACGCAGTATTTT
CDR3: CASSVLSGGAQTDTQYF

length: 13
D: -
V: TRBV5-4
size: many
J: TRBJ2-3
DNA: TGTGCCAGCAGCTACTGGGGGGCAGATACGCAGTATTTT
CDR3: CASSYWGADTQYF

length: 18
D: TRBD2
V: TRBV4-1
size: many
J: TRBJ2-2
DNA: TGCGCCAGCAGCCGCGGACTAGCGGGGGGCCTCAACACCGGGGAGCTGTTTTTT
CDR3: CASSRGLAGGLNTGELFF

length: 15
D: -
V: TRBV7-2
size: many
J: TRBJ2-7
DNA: TGTGCCAGCAGCTTAGGTTTTAGGGGAAGGTACGAGCAGTACTTC
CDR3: CASSLGFRGRYEQYF

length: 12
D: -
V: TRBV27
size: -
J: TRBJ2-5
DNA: TGTGCCAGCAGTTTATCACCGAGTCTCCTGTACTTC
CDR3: CASSLSPSLLYF

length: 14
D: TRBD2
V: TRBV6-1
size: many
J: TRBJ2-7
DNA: TGTGCCAGTAGTGCTCGGACTAGTACCTACGAGCAGTACTTC
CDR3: CASSARTSTYEQYF

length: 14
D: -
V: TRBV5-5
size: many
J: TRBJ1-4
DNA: TGTGCCAGCGAACGAGGATCCACTAATGAAAAACTGTTTTTT
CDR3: CASERGSTNEKLFF

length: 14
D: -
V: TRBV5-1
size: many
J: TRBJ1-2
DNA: TGCGCCAGCAGCTTGGCCAGGGCTGACTATGGCTACACCTTC
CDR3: CASSLARADYGYTF

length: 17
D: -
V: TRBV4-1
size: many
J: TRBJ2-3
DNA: TGCGCCAGCAGCCACGAACTAGATCCTTCGAGCACAGATACGCAGTATTTT
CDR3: CASSHELDPSSTDTQYF

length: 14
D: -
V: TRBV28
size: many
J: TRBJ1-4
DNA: TGTGCCAGCGGACAGAGTGCAACTAATGAAAAACTGTTTTTT
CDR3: CASGQSATNEKLFF

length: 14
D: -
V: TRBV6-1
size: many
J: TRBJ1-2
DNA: TGTGCCAGCAGTGACTCAGGTTCCCTCTATGGCTACACCTTC
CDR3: CASSDSGSLYGYTF

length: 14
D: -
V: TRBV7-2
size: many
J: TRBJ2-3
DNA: TGTGCCAGCAGCCGTGGGGGGAGCGCAGATACGCAGTATTTT
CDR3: CASSRGGSADTQYF

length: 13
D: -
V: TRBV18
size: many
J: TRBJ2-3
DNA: TGTGCCAGCTCACCCTACGACTCGGATACGCAGTATTTT
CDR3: CASSPYDSDTQYF

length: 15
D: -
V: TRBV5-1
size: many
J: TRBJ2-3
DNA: TGCGCCAGCAGCTTCGGGGGAGGTAGCACAGATACGCAGTATTTT
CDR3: CASSFGGGSTDTQYF

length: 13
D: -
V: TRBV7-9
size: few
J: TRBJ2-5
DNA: TGTGCCAGCACCACAGACCTTTGGAAAACCCAGTACTTC
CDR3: CASTTDLWKTQYF

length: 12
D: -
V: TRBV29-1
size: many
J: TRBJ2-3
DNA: TGCAGCGTTGCAGGGCCCCAGGATACGCAGTATTTT
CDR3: CSVAGPQDTQYF

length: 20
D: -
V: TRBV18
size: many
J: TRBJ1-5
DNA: TGTGCCAGCTCACCAGACCGATCTCAGGGTAAGGAGTATAGCAATCAGCCCCAGCATTTT
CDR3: CASSPDRSQGKEYSNQPQHF